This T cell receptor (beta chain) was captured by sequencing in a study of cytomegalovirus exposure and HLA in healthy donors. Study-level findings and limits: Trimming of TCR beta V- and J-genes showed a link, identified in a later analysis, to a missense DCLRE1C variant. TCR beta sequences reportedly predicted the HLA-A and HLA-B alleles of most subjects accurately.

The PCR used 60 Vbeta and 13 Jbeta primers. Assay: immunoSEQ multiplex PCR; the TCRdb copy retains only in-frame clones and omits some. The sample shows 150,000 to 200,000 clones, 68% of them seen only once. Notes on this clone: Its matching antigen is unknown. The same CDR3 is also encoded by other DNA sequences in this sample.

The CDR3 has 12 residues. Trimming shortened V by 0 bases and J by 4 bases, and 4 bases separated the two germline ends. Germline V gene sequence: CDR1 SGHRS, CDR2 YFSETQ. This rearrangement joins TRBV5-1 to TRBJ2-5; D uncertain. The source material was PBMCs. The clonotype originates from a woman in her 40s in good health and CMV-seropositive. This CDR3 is CASSLVAETQYF. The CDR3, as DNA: TGCGCCAGCAGCTTGGTAGCAGAGACCCAGTACTTC.